The present TCR beta chain was sequenced within a study of Ad26.COV2.S vaccination and SARS-CoV-2 variants. For the study at large: Intramuscularly, Ad26.COV2.S was given either once or twice, 56 days apart.

Treatment of the sample: about 20 received Ad26.COV2.S at low or high dose, single or two shots; a few received placebo; per-sample allocation not given. Each sample was drawn 63 days after the first injection (of vaccine or placebo). The donor's status was that of an adult aged 18-55 years in Boston. The vaccine antigen was prefusion-stabilized Wuhan SARS-CoV-2 spike. The repertoire was sequenced with immunoSEQ multiplex PCR; TCRdb's copy has only in-frame clones and lacks some. The sample yields about 350,000 clones, approximately 84% seen once. The CDR3 covers 15 residues. Germline lookup yields CDR1 MNHEY and CDR2 SVGEGT. Trimming took off 2 bases at V and 7 bases at J, with 17 bases between the two ends. General observations from the study: Non-spike TCR breadth was similar in vaccine and placebo recipients.

With respect to this clone: The antigen is not known.

The sequences come from peripheral blood, collected in a trial of Ad26.COV2.S vaccine versus placebo. The V and J genes are TRBV6-2 or TRBV6-3 and TRBJ1-1; D call uncertain. The sequence was obtained from a person aged 18-65 years who received the Ad26.COV2.S COVID-19 vaccine or a placebo. CDR3 sequence reads: CASSYNRQIEREAFF. CDR3 DNA sequence: TGTGCCAGCAGTTACAATCGGCAGATAGAACGTGAAGCTTTCTTT.